The clone carrying this T cell receptor beta chain was found once. The PCR ran on 60 Vbeta and 13 Jbeta primers. The data were produced by immunoSEQ multiplex PCR, yet TCRdb's version contains in-frame clones alone and is incomplete. The sample consists of roughly 240,000 clones, 80% to 90% of them appearing once. These data belong to a study of cytomegalovirus exposure and HLA in healthy donors. Germline assignment: CDR1 SQVTM and CDR2 ANQGSEA. V was clipped by 4 bases and J by 3 bases, with 9 bases between them. This CDR3 has 12 amino acids. What was sequenced was PBMCs. The receptor comes from a girl aged 2 to 9 in good health and CMV-seronegative. The rearrangement links TRBV29-1 to TRBJ1-1, with a tentative D call TRBD1 (5 bases). CDR3 in DNA: TGCAGCGTTGCAAAGGGGTACACTGAAGCTTTCTTT. Its translation: CSVAKGYTEAFF.